This TCR beta chain was recovered during a study of CD8 T cells in ankylosing spondylitis. V gave up 0 bases and J gave up 15 bases, with 18 bases separating them. The CDR3 loop spans 14 amino acids. Germline CDR1 LNHNV, CDR2 YYDKDF (reference sequence). In its sample, this clonotype was seen a few times. Its antigen is not known. General study points: Ankylosing spondylitis blood seemed to carry a telltale TCR beta motif made of fewer than ten highly homologous variants.

TCRdb re-called the 5' RACE reads with MiXCR, one entry per CDR3 protein. Among some 840,000 distinct CDR3 sequences, about 10% were seen once, and the ten largest hold 0.45% to 0.6%. The specimen sequenced was blood, either unsorted or a sorted T cell fraction (not recorded which). The chain recombines TRBV15 with TRBJ1-5; D not certain. The TCR originated in a male donor with ankylosing spondylitis. The CDR3: CATSRDLPTSTRHF. The CDR3 coding sequence is TGTGCCACCAGCAGAGATCTGCCGACCAGTACCCGGCATTTT.